One sample yielded the 26 T cell receptor beta chains listed below, sequenced in a study of blood T cell repertoires in COVID-19. Libraries were prepared by immunoSEQ multiplex PCR; TCRdb keeps only in-frame clonotypes and omits some of them. The repertoire has approximately 350,000 clones, around 88% of them found once; the top ten carry roughly 7.1%. Sequences were obtained from peripheral blood. The receptors originated from a woman aged 60-70 years with COVID-19, enrolled during active disease.

This chain joins TRBV5-6 and TRBJ1-6; 7 positions agree with TRBD1. Trimming at V came to 4 bases and at J to 6 bases, leaving 4 bases not matched to a gene. Germline V CDR1 and CDR2: SGHDT, YYEEEE. The CDR3 extends over 14 amino acids. The CDR3 sequence: CASSPDRVNSPLHF. The CDR3, as DNA: TGTGCCAGCAGCCCTGACAGGGTTAATTCACCCCTCCACTTT.

This clone was counted a single time. The chain has TRBV9 and TRBJ1-6; 8 nucleotides line up with TRBD1. The CDR3 sequence is 19 residues long. V lost 0 bases and J lost 0; bases outside the gene matches: 8. Germline assignment: CDR1 SGDLS and CDR2 YYNGEE. The CDR3 loop is CASSVGQGAGSSYNSPLHF. Here the CDR3 DNA reads TGTGCCAGCAGCGTAGGGCAGGGGGCCGGGAGCTCCTATAATTCACCCCTCCACTTT.

The chain uses TRBV5-1 and TRBJ1-1; 7 nucleotides line up with TRBD1. Germline values: CDR1 SGHRS, CDR2 YFSETQ. The ends lost 2 bases at V and 5 bases at J; junction bases unmatched: 9. CDR3 length: 15 amino acids. The CDR3 protein is CASSFLEGAKTEAFF. In DNA form, the CDR3 reads TGCGCCAGCAGCTTCCTTGAGGGGGCAAAAACTGAAGCTTTCTTT.

The chain recombines TRBV7-8 with TRBJ2-7, with 11 bases fitting TRBD2. The germline gives CDR1 SGHVS, CDR2 FQNEAQ. The trim removed 5 bases at V and 3 bases at J, leaving 6 bases unmatched. This CDR3 spans 15 amino acids. The DNA of the CDR3 is TGTGCCAGCAGCCAGACTAGCGGGGCATACTACGAGCAGTACTTC. This sequence encodes CASSQTSGAYYEQYF.

This chain links TRBV29-1 with TRBJ1-4, with 7 positions matching TRBD1. From germline, CDR1 is SQVTM and CDR2 ANQGSEA. This CDR3 is built from 14 residues. Trimming at V came to 4 bases and at J to 4 bases, leaving 6 bases not matched to a gene. The CDR3 is CSVAWTGFNEKLFF. The CDR3 DNA reads TGCAGCGTTGCCTGGACAGGATTTAATGAAAAACTGTTTTTT.

The chain couples TRBV5-1 to TRBJ2-7; 9 positions match TRBD2. After removal of 5 bases from V and 1 base from J, the junction contained 7 bases not matched to a gene. Germline V gene sequence: CDR1 SGHRS, CDR2 YFSETQ. The CDR3 has 15 amino acids. CDR3 sequence (DNA): TGCGCCAGCAGTGTGGCGGGGGGGAATTCCTACGAGCAGTACTTC. This gives the protein CASSVAGGNSYEQYF.

V usage is TRBV27 and J usage is TRBJ1-2; the match to TRBD1 covers 10 bases. After removal of 6 bases from V and 4 bases from J, the junction contained 8 bases not matched to a gene. CDR1 is MNHEY, CDR2 SMNVEV, per germline (reference sequence). The CDR3 consists of 15 residues. In DNA, the CDR3 is TGTGCCAGCAGCTCTCCCAGACAGGGGGCCTATGGCTACACCTTC. This translates into CASSSPRQGAYGYTF.

The V gene is TRBV12-3 or TRBV12-4, the J gene TRBJ1-1; no firm D call. Trimming pared 5 bases from V and 4 bases from J, leaving 11 bases between. This CDR3 region has 13 residues. The CDR3 coding sequence is TGTGCCAGCAGTCTCCCCCCGGGCACTGAAGCTTTCTTT. This sequence encodes CASSLPPGTEAFF.

This clone has just one count. V gene TRBV9 combines with J gene TRBJ2-3, with a weak D call TRBD2 (5 bases). V was trimmed by 0 bases and J by 3 bases, leaving 11 bases between them. This CDR3 contains 15 residues. Germline loops: CDR1 SGDLS, CDR2 YYNGEE. The CDR3 sequence: CASSVDGEITDTQYF. CDR3 nucleotide sequence: TGTGCCAGCAGCGTAGATGGGGAGATAACAGATACGCAGTATTTT.

The chain has TRBV5-1 and TRBJ2-1; D perhaps matches TRBD1 (5 bases). This CDR3 region has 16 residues. The V gene's germline CDR1 is SGHRS and CDR2 YFSETQ. V lost 0 bases and J lost 6, with 16 bases in between. In DNA, the CDR3 is TGCGCCAGCAGCTTGGAACAGGTATTCGGAATCAATGAGCAGTTCTTC. Translated: CASSLEQVFGINEQFF. Full variable domain (remainder filled in from reference TRBV5-1 and TRBJ2-1): KAGVTQTPRYLIKTRGQQVTLSCSPISGHRSVSWYQQTPGQGLQFLFEYFSETQRNKGNFPGRFSGRQFSNSRSEMNVSTLELGDSALYLCASSLEQVFGINEQFFGPGTRLTVL.

The genes are TRBV5-1 and TRBJ2-5; D perhaps matches TRBD1 (6 bases). CDR1 and CDR2 (germline): SGHRS, YFSETQ. Trimming pared 0 bases from V and 6 bases from J, leaving 18 bases between. The CDR3 totals 16 residues. This CDR3 reads CASSLAVGAFVKTQYF. The CDR3 DNA is TGCGCCAGCAGCTTGGCCGTGGGGGCCTTTGTTAAGACCCAGTACTTC.

With respect to this clone: This sample includes further DNA sequences coding for the same CDR3. The V call is TRBV5-1, the J call TRBJ1-1; D is undetermined. Deletions cut 1 base from V and 0 bases from J, with 7 bases between. CDR1 is SGHRS, CDR2 YFSETQ, per germline. The CDR3 is made up of 14 amino acids. The CDR3 reads CASSLTGMNTEAFF. As DNA, the CDR3 is TGCGCCAGCAGCTTGACGGGGATGAACACTGAAGCTTTCTTT.

This chain joins TRBV11-2 and TRBJ1-1; D perhaps matches TRBD1 (5 bases). The V and J ends lost 1 base and 6 bases respectively, with 9 bases between them. The germline V gene has CDR1 SGHAT and CDR2 FQNNGV. The CDR3 consists of 13 residues. This CDR3 reads CASSLVGGSEAFF. CDR3 DNA: TGTGCCAGCAGCTTAGTGGGGGGTTCTGAAGCTTTCTTT.

This clone showed up just a few times. The V call is TRBV7-9, the J call TRBJ2-1, with D possibly TRBD2 on 5 matching bases. The CDR3 has 13 amino acids. CDR1 and CDR2 (germline): SEHNR, FQNEAQ (reference sequence). V gave up 5 bases and J gave up 9 bases, with 14 bases separating them. This CDR3 reads CASSPHSDGEQFF. CDR3 sequence (DNA): TGTGCCAGCAGCCCGCATAGCGACGGTGAGCAGTTCTTC.

The chain has TRBV7-3 and TRBJ2-1, with a weak D call TRBD1 (6 bases). Trimming cost V 1 base and J 3 bases, with 13 bases left between them. The CDR3 has 16 amino acids. Germline CDR1 and CDR2: SGHTA and FQGTGA. DNA of the CDR3: TGTGCCAGCAGCTTAATATCCCAGGGGAACTACAATGAGCAGTTCTTC. As protein: CASSLISQGNYNEQFF.

V usage is TRBV10-3 and J usage is TRBJ1-1; TRBD1 matches 9 bases. The CDR3 runs 14 residues. From germline, CDR1 is ENHRY and CDR2 SYGVKD. V shed 7 bases, J shed 4 bases, and the junction held 7 bases outside the gene matches. Here the CDR3 reads CAITSTGGATEAFF. DNA of the CDR3: TGTGCCATCACTTCGACAGGGGGGGCCACTGAAGCTTTCTTT.

The rearrangement uses TRBV12-5 and TRBJ2-3; D remains unclear. Trimming shortened V by 5 bases and J by 4 bases, and 10 bases separated the two germline ends. The CDR3 length is 13 residues. Per the germline V gene, CDR1 is LGHNT and CDR2 is FRNRAP. The CDR3 loop is CASGPSGSDTQYF. The CDR3 nucleotides are TGTGCTAGTGGTCCGTCGGGTTCAGATACGCAGTATTTT.

The chain links TRBV7-9 to TRBJ2-5; D possibly corresponds to TRBD1 (5 bases). Germline V gene lookup returns CDR1 SEHNR and CDR2 FQNEAQ (reference sequence). This CDR3 spans 14 amino acids. Trimming took 1 base from V and 4 from J, leaving 10 bases between them. The CDR3 sequence is CASSLGLGAETQYF. DNA for the CDR3: TGTGCCAGCAGCTTAGGTTTAGGGGCAGAGACCCAGTACTTC. Using reference TRBV7-9 and TRBJ2-5 for the parts outside the CDR3, the full variable domain is DTGVSQNPRHKITKRGQNVTFRCDPISEHNRLYWYRQTLGQGPEFLTYFQNEAQLEKSRLLSDRFSAERPKGSFSTLEIQRTEQGDSAMYLCASSLGLGAETQYFGPGTRLLVL.

The genes are TRBV7-8 and TRBJ2-5; 8 nucleotides line up with TRBD2. This CDR3 has 18 residues. With 5 bases clipped from V and 5 bases from J, the junction kept 19 bases outside the gene matches. Germline loops: CDR1 SGHVS, CDR2 FQNEAQ. The CDR3 region is CASSIGWVASGGAETQYF. The CDR3 nucleotides read TGTGCCAGCAGCATAGGGTGGGTGGCGAGCGGGGGAGCGGAGACCCAGTACTTC. Drawing the rest from reference TRBV7-8 and TRBJ2-5, the complete variable domain is GAGVSQSPRYKVAKRGQDVALRCDPISGHVSLFWYQQALGQGPEFLTYFQNEAQLDKSGLPSDRFFAERPEGSVSTLKIQRTQQEDSAVYLCASSIGWVASGGAETQYFGPGTRLLVL.

The chain couples TRBV12-5 to TRBJ2-3, with TRBD2 identical over 10 bases. J lost 5 bases, V lost 5 bases, and 4 bases had no gene match. The germline CDR1 and CDR2 sequences are LGHNT and FRNRAP. This CDR3 is built from 14 residues. The CDR3 sequence: CASGPGTSVDTQYF. As DNA, the CDR3 is TGTGCTAGTGGTCCAGGGACTAGCGTAGATACGCAGTATTTT. Looking up the rest from reference TRBV12-5 and TRBJ2-3 gives the full variable domain: DARVTQTPRHKVTEMGQEVTMRCQPILGHNTVFWYRQTMMQGLELLAYFRNRAPLDDSGMPKDRFSAEMPDATLATLKIQPSEPRDSAVYFCASGPGTSVDTQYFGPGTRLTVL.

The chain carries TRBV4-1 and TRBJ1-1; 7 positions agree with TRBD1. There are 14 residues in the CDR3. V lost 6 bases and J lost 0; bases outside the gene matches: 4. CDR1 is MGHRA, CDR2 YSYEKL, per germline. CDR3 coding DNA: TGCGCCAGCAGAAGGGGGCCAATGAACACTGAAGCTTTCTTT. Translation gives CASRRGPMNTEAFF.

The chain carries TRBV30 and TRBJ1-6; 10 nucleotides align to TRBD1. The V gene end was trimmed by 1 base and the J gene end by 9 bases; junction bases not matched to a gene: 3. The CDR3 is 14 residues long. Germline V lookup: CDR1 GTSNPN, CDR2 SVGIG (reference sequence). The CDR3 is CAWSEGQGSSPLHF. The CDR3 region has the DNA TGTGCCTGGAGTGAGGGACAGGGGTCTTCACCCCTCCACTTT.

This rearrangement joins TRBV6-2 or TRBV6-3 to TRBJ2-7; no clear D gene. This CDR3 region has 16 residues. The ends were cut back, 2 bases at V and 0 bases at J, with 14 bases in the middle. Germline V gives CDR1 MNHEY, CDR2 SVGEGT. CDR3 in DNA: TGTGCCAGCAGTTACGGCTTCGGCAGGAACTCCTACGAGCAGTACTTC. Its protein product is CASSYGFGRNSYEQYF.

This chain connects TRBV7-2 to TRBJ1-1; no firm D call. Germline CDR1 reads SGHTA; CDR2 reads FQGNSA. Between the trimmed V and J ends, which lost 4 bases and 0 bases, there was a span of 6 bases. The CDR3 is 13 residues long. CDR3: CASSSRMNTEAFF. DNA for the CDR3: TGTGCCAGCAGCTCGCGCATGAACACTGAAGCTTTCTTT.

This chain joins TRBV5-3 and TRBJ1-3, with D perhaps TRBD1 (5 bases). TRBV5-3 is classed as an ORF, of uncertain function. V gave up 4 bases and J gave up 7 bases, with 21 bases separating them. The CDR3 loop spans 16 amino acids. Here the CDR3 reads CARSRNRSGQGNTIYF. As DNA, the CDR3 is TGTGCCAGAAGCAGAAACAGGTCCGGGCAAGGGAACACCATATATTTT.

The chain carries TRBV9 and TRBJ2-3; 7 bases agree with TRBD2. This CDR3 has 18 amino acids. Germline V CDR1 and CDR2: SGDLS, YYNGEE. Unmatched junction bases numbered 17, after V lost 3 bases and J lost 4 bases. The CDR3 DNA sequence: TGTGCCAGCAGCGCCCCCAGAAAGAGCGGGGAAATATCAGATACGCAGTATTTT. Protein: CASSAPRKSGEISDTQYF.